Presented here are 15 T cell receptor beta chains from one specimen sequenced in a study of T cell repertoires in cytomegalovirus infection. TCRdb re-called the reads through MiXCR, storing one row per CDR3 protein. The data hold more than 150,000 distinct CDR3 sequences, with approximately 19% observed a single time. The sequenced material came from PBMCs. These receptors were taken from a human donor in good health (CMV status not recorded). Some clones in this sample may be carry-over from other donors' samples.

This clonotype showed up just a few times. The CDR3 sequence: CASSPRLDYGYTF. The CDR3 nucleotides read TGTGCCAGTAGTCCCAGACTGGACTATGGCTACACCTTC. This rearrangement joins TRBV19 to TRBJ1-2, with D hard to call. V lost 5 bases and J 3 bases, leaving 10 bases between the germline ends. Per germline, CDR1 LNHDA and CDR2 SQIVND (reference sequence). This CDR3 spans 13 amino acids.

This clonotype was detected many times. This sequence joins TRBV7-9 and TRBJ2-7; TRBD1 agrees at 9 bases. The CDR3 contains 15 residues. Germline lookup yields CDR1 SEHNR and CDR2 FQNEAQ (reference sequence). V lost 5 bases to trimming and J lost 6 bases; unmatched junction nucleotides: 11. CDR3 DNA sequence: TGTGCCAGCAGCCCCGGGACAGGGTTTTGGTTCGAGCAGTACTTC. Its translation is CASSPGTGFWFEQYF.

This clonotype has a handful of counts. CDR3 sequence reads: CSAAWTSGRTTGEQYF. CDR3 coding DNA: TGCAGTGCCGCTTGGACTAGCGGGAGGACGACGGGCGAGCAGTACTTC. The chain recombines TRBV20-1 with TRBJ2-7; TRBD2 aligns across 14 bases. Trimming removed 6 bases from V and 6 bases from J; junction bases left unmatched: 13. CDR1 and CDR2 from the germline V gene are DFQATT and SNEGSKA (reference sequence). The CDR3 totals 16 residues.

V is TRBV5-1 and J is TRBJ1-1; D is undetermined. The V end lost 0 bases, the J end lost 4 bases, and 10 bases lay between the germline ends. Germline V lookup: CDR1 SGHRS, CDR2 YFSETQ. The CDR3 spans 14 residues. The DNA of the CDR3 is TGCGCCAGCAGCTTGGTTGGTGGAGGCACTGAAGCTTTCTTT. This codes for CASSLVGGGTEAFF.

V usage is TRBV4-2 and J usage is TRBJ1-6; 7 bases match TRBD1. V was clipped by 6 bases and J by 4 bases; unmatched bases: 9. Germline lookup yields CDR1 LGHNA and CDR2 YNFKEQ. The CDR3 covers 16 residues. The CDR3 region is CASRKIGTEYNSPLHF. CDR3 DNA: TGTGCCAGCAGAAAAATCGGGACAGAATATAATTCACCCCTCCACTTT.

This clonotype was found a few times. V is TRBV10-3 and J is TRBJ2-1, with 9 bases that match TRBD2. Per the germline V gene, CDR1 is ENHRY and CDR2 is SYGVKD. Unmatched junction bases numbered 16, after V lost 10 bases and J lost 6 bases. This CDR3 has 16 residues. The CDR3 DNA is TGTGCCACCGCATCTGGCGGGAGGGCCCGGGGCAATGAGCAGTTCTTC. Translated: CATASGGRARGNEQFF.

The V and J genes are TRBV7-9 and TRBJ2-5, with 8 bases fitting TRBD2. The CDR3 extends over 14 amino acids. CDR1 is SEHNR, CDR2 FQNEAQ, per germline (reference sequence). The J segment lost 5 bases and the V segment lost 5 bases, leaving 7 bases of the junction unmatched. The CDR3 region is CASSPGLVFETQYF. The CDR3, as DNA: TGTGCCAGCAGCCCGGGACTAGTCTTCGAGACCCAGTACTTC.

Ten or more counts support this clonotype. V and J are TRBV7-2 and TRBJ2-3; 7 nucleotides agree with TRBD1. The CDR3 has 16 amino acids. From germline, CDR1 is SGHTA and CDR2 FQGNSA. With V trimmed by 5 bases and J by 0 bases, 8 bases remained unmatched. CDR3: CASSIRGTTSTDTQYF. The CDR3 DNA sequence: TGTGCCAGCAGCATCAGGGGGACAACTAGCACAGATACGCAGTATTTT.

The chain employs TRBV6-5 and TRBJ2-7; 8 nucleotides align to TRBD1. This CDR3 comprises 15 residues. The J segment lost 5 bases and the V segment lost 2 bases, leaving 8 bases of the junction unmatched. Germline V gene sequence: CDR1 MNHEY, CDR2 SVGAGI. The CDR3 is CASSYRGTGDHEQYF. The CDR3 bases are TGTGCCAGCAGTTACCGAGGGACAGGTGATCACGAGCAGTACTTC.

CDR3 DNA: TGTGCCAGCAGCTTCCTGACAGAACACTCTGGGGCCAACGTCCTGACTTTC. Its translation: CASSFLTEHSGANVLTF. The rearrangement links TRBV12-3 or TRBV12-4 to TRBJ2-6, with a possible D match to TRBD1 (5 bases). The CDR3 sequence is 17 residues long. V was shortened by 6 bases and J by 0 bases, with 15 bases between the two germline ends.

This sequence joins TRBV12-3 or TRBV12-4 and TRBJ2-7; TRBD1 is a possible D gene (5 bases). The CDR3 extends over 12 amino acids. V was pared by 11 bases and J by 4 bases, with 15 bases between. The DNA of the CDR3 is TGTGCCTGCAAGGGTCAGGGATACGAGCAGTACTTC. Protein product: CACKGQGYEQYF.

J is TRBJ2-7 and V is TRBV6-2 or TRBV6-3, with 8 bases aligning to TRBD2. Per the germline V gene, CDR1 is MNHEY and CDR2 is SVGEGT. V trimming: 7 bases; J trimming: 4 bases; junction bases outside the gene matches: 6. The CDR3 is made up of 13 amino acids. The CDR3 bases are TGTGCCAGCAACAGCGGGGGTGCGTACGAGCAGTACTTC. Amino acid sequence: CASNSGGAYEQYF.

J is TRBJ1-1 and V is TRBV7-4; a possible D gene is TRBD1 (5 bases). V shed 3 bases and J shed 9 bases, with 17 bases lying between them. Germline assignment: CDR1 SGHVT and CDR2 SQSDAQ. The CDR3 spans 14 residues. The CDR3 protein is CASSLHLGEAKAFF. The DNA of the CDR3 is TGTGCCAGCAGCTTGCATCTGGGGGAGGCTAAAGCTTTCTTT.

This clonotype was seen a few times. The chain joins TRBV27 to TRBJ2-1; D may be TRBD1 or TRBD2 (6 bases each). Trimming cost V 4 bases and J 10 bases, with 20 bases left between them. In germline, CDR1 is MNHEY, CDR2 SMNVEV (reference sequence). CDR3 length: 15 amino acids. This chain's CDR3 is CASSYGGGQNREQFF. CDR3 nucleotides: TGTGCCAGCAGTTATGGAGGGGGGCAAAATCGGGAGCAGTTCTTC.

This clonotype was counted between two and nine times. The CDR3 DNA is TGTGCCAGCCAGGGACCCCCAAGCCTCGAGCAGTACTTC. Protein: CASQGPPSLEQYF. The rearrangement links TRBV14 to TRBJ2-7; tentatively, D is TRBD1 or TRBD2 (5 bases each). Germline V gives CDR1 SGHDN, CDR2 FVKESK. The CDR3 length is 13 residues. Trimming removed 8 bases from V and 6 bases from J, with 17 bases in between. Supplemented by reference TRBV14 and TRBJ2-7, the full variable domain reads EAGVTQFPSHSVIEKGQTVTLRCDPISGHDNLYWYRRVMGKEIKFLLHFVKESKQDESGMPNNRFLAERTGGTYSTLKVQPAELEDSGVYFCASQGPPSLEQYFGPGTRLTVT.